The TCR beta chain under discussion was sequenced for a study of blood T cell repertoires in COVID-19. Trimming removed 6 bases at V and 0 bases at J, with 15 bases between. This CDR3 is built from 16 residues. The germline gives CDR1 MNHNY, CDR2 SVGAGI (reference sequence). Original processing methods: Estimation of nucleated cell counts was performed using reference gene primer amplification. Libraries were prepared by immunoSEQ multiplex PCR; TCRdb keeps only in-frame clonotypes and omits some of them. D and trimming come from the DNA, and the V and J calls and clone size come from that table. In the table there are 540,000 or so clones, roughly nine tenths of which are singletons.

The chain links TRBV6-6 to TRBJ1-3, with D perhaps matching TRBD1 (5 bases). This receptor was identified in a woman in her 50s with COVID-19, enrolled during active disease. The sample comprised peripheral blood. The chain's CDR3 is CASSLSGGASGNTIYF. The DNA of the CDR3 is TGTGCCAGCAGCTTGTCCGGGGGAGCCTCTGGAAACACCATATATTTT.